This T cell receptor beta chain was identified in a study of T cells in Graves' hyperthyroidism and ophthalmopathy. This clonotype was seen once. Amplified regions were TCR beta CDR3 sequences from RNA transcripts. Primed by the HTBI set, a first-round RT-PCR was run on the TCR CDR3. One entry per CDR3 protein results from TCRdb running MiXCR on the multiplex PCR reads. This sample has about 500,000 distinct CDR3 sequences; about 16% occur once, and the top ten carry about 31%. PBMCs were sourced from roughly 9.3 ml fresh peripheral blood. V dropped 0 bases and J dropped 2 bases, with 10 bases sitting between them. This CDR3 spans 15 amino acids. The germline V gene encodes CDR1 LNHNV and CDR2 YYDKDF (reference sequence).

The sample taken for sequencing was blood. The chain carries TRBV15 and TRBJ2-5; D is possibly TRBD1 (5 bases). The origin of this receptor is a woman aged 25 to 39 with Graves' ophthalmopathy. This CDR3 reads CATSRDLGRQETQYF. CDR3 bases: TGTGCCACCAGCAGAGATCTGGGGCGGCAAGAGACCCAGTACTTC.